Listed below are T cell receptor beta chains from one sample, sequenced in a study of T cells in Graves' hyperthyroidism and ophthalmopathy. TCRdb recomputed calls from the multiplex PCR reads with MiXCR, one row per CDR3 protein. The sample carries approximately 640,000 distinct CDR3 sequences, under 20% recorded once. The sample was blood. These receptors originate from a woman aged 25 to 45 with Graves' hyperthyroidism. Each CDR3 is given with its conserved first and last residue. Fields, in order: clone size, D gene, J gene, V gene, CDR3 DNA, CDR3 protein. A D gene is named only where the DNA matches it firmly. Some rows mark clone size as missing; the rest say once, few, many or name a class of expanded clone.

>few|NA|TRBJ2-7|TRBV11-2
TGTGCCACCCGCCGCTATAGCTCCTACGAGCAGTACTTC
CATRRYSSYEQYF
>few|NA|TRBJ2-2|TRBV27
TGTGCCAGCAGTTTCAGAGGACTCGGGGAGCTGTTTTTT
CASSFRGLGELFF
>NA|NA|TRBJ2-2|TRBV7-9
TGTGCCAGCAGAGAGGTAGCCACCGGGGAGCTGTTTTTT
CASREVATGELFF
>NA|TRBD2|TRBJ2-1|TRBV3-1
TGTGCCAGCAGCCACCTGGGTAGCGGGAGTGGGTCCTACAATGAGCAGTTCTTC
CASSHLGSGSGSYNEQFF
>few|TRBD1|TRBJ2-3|TRBV29-1
TGCAGCGTGGCACAGGGGTCGCTGGGCACAGATACGCAGTATTTT
CSVAQGSLGTDTQYF
>many|TRBD2|TRBJ2-7|TRBV30
TGTGCCTGGAGTGGGACTAGCGGGTTTACCTACGAGCAGTACTTC
CAWSGTSGFTYEQYF
>many|NA|TRBJ1-1|TRBV11-2
TGTGCCAGCAGCCGACAGGAATCGAACACTGAAGCTTTCTTT
CASSRQESNTEAFF
>NA|NA|TRBJ1-2|TRBV27
TGTGCCAGCAGTTTACAGGGTACAACTAACTATGGCTACACCTTC
CASSLQGTTNYGYTF
>few|TRBD1|TRBJ1-3|TRBV6-1
TGTGCCAGCAGCACAGGGGGCAGCTCTGGAAACACCATATATTTT
CASSTGGSSGNTIYF
>many|NA|TRBJ1-5|TRBV2
TGTGCCAGCAGTGAAGACCCTGGGGGTGGTCAGCCCCAGCATTTT
CASSEDPGGGQPQHF
>few|TRBD1|TRBJ1-1|TRBV20-1
TGCAGTGCTAGAGACAGGGGGCTTCGATCTGAAGCTTTCTTT
CSARDRGLRSEAFF
>few|NA|TRBJ1-6|TRBV28
TGTGCCAGCAGTTCCCGTTCAGGGAATAATTCACCCCTCCACTTT
CASSSRSGNNSPLHF
>few|NA|TRBJ2-5|TRBV5-1
TGCGCCAGCAGCCCTACCACCGGGGAGTTCGAGACCCAGTACTTC
CASSPTTGEFETQYF
>many|TRBD2|TRBJ2-7|TRBV28
TGTGCCAGCAGTCCCCCATCCCTAGCGGGTAGACCCTACGAGCAGTACTTC
CASSPPSLAGRPYEQYF
>many|NA|TRBJ2-3|TRBV30
TGTGCCTGGAGTGTACAGATCACAGATACGCAGTATTTT
CAWSVQITDTQYF
>many|NA|TRBJ2-3|TRBV3-1
TGTGCCAGCAGCCAAGGTTCCCCTCGGGATACGCAGTATTTT
CASSQGSPRDTQYF
>many|TRBD2|TRBJ2-1|TRBV20-1
TGCAGTGCTCTCCTAGCGGGAGGGAGGGGGGAGCAGTTCTTC
CSALLAGGRGEQFF